These 30 T cell receptor beta chains were all obtained from the same sample, sequenced in a study of cytomegalovirus exposure and HLA in healthy donors. Use of 60 Vbeta and 13 Jbeta primers characterized the PCR. TCRdb keeps only in-frame clones here, not all; method: immunoSEQ multiplex PCR. The data show some 110,000 clones, just over 70% seen once. Sequencing was carried out using PBMCs. The receptors come from a boy aged 5-17 years in good health and CMV-seronegative.

V and J are TRBV5-1 and TRBJ2-1; D not certain. CDR1 is SGHRS, CDR2 YFSETQ, per germline. The CDR3 sequence is 16 residues long. Trimming removed 0 bases at V and 0 bases at J, with 10 bases between. CDR3 nucleotide sequence: TGCGCCAGCAGCTTGGCCGTTTGGAGCTCCTACAATGAGCAGTTCTTC. Translated: CASSLAVWSSYNEQFF.

The chain joins TRBV27 to TRBJ2-7; 9 bases map to TRBD2. V gave up 5 bases and J gave up 6 bases; unmatched junction bases: 8. CDR1 is MNHEY and CDR2 is SMNVEV in the germline V gene (reference sequence). The CDR3 has 14 residues. The chain's CDR3 is CASSPAGGAGEQYF. CDR3 nucleotide sequence: TGTGCCAGCAGTCCAGCGGGAGGTGCGGGCGAGCAGTACTTC.

The DNA of the CDR3 is TGCGCCAGCAGCTTGCGGCAGGGCTACTACGAGCAGTACTTC. It codes for CASSLRQGYYEQYF. The chain combines TRBV5-1 with TRBJ2-7, with D possibly being TRBD1 (5 bases). The germline CDR1 and CDR2 sequences are SGHRS and YFSETQ. V was clipped by 1 base and J by 3 bases, with 11 bases between them. The CDR3 has 14 amino acids.

This CDR3 is CASSIAGYGYTF. CDR3 in DNA: TGTGCCAGTAGTATTGCGGGATATGGCTACACCTTC. The V call is TRBV19, the J call TRBJ1-2; no clear D. The germline V and J ends were trimmed by 3 bases and 5 bases, with 7 bases remaining between them. Per the germline V gene, CDR1 is LNHDA and CDR2 is SQIVND (reference sequence). This CDR3 is 12 amino acids long.

The chain recombines TRBV28 with TRBJ2-7; tentatively, D is TRBD2 (5 bases). This CDR3 is 11 amino acids long. With 7 bases removed from V and 3 bases from J, the gap between germline ends came to 7 bases. Germline V gene lookup returns CDR1 MDHEN and CDR2 SYDVKM. CDR3 residues: CASKGVYEQYF. CDR3 in DNA: TGTGCCAGCAAGGGAGTCTACGAGCAGTACTTC.

The CDR3 coding sequence is TGTGCCAGCAGTACTTTCGCCAGTATAGCCATAGCTGAAGCTTTCTTT. As protein: CASSTFASIAIAEAFF. The rearrangement links TRBV7-9 to TRBJ1-1; D not certain. This CDR3 has 16 residues. Germline assignment: CDR1 SEHNR and CDR2 FQNEAQ (reference sequence). Trimming took off 6 bases at V and 6 bases at J, with 23 bases between the two ends.

The rearrangement joins TRBV28 to TRBJ2-7; D is unresolved. Germline loops: CDR1 MDHEN, CDR2 SYDVKM. This CDR3 is 13 amino acids long. V lost 2 bases, J lost 0 bases, and 5 bases lay in between. CDR3 nucleotides: TGTGCCAGCAGTTTAACCGGCTCCTACGAGCAGTACTTC. It encodes CASSLTGSYEQYF. The entire variable domain, with the rest obtained from reference TRBV28 and TRBJ2-7, is as follows: DVKVTQSSRYLVKRTGEKVFLECVQDMDHENMFWYRQDPGLGLRLIYFSYDVKMKEKGDIPEGYSVSREKKERFSLILESASTNQTSMYLCASSLTGSYEQYFGPGTRLTVT.

This clone has just a few counts. This chain connects TRBV5-1 to TRBJ2-1, with a weak D call TRBD1 (6 bases). V was cut by 0 bases and J by 4 bases, with 11 bases left in between. From germline, CDR1 is SGHRS and CDR2 YFSETQ. The CDR3 is 15 residues long. The CDR3 reads CASSLGKTGYNEQFF. For the CDR3, the DNA is TGCGCCAGCAGCTTGGGTAAAACAGGGTACAATGAGCAGTTCTTC.

This sequence joins TRBV19 and TRBJ2-5; perhaps TRBD1 as D (5 bases). Germline V gene lookup returns CDR1 LNHDA and CDR2 SQIVND (reference sequence). V was trimmed by 10 bases and J by 7 bases, leaving 19 bases between them. This CDR3 region has 13 residues. The CDR3 DNA sequence: TGTGCCACCACAGTGGCTAGGGGTGGGACCCAGTACTTC. This sequence encodes CATTVARGGTQYF. Supplemented by reference TRBV19 and TRBJ2-5, the full variable domain reads DGGITQSPKYLFRKEGQNVTLSCEQNLNHDAMYWYRQDPGQGLRLIYYSQIVNDFQKGDIAEGYSVSREKKESFPLTVTSAQKNPTAFYLCATTVARGGTQYFGPGTRLLVL.

The V gene is TRBV4-3, the J gene TRBJ1-2; TRBD1 might be the D (5 bases). Deletions cut 0 bases from V and 4 bases from J, with 15 bases between. Looked up from germline, CDR1 is LGHNA and CDR2 is YSLEER. The CDR3 has 16 amino acids. The CDR3 here is CASSQDRQGLSYGYTF. CDR3 DNA: TGCGCCAGCAGCCAAGATAGGCAGGGTCTGAGCTATGGCTACACCTTC.

This clone was detected a few times. The genes are TRBV11-2 and TRBJ2-7, with 8 positions matching TRBD2. From germline, CDR1 is SGHAT and CDR2 FQNNGV. The CDR3 spans 14 residues. V was pared by 6 bases and J by 12 bases, with 16 bases of the junction left unmatched. CDR3 sequence: CASSSRAGATRGYF. In DNA, the CDR3 is TGTGCCAGCAGTTCGAGAGCGGGAGCCACAAGGGGGTACTTC.

This clone was detected only a few times. The CDR3 region has the DNA TGTGCCTGGAGTACAGGGAGCTCTGGAAACACCATATATTTT. Residues: CAWSTGSSGNTIYF. The J gene is TRBJ1-3, the V gene TRBV30; a possible D gene is TRBD1 (6 bases). This CDR3 contains 14 residues. From germline, CDR1 is GTSNPN and CDR2 SVGIG (reference sequence). Trimming took off 2 bases at V and 0 bases at J, with 8 bases between the two ends. Full variable domain (rest looked up from reference TRBV30 and TRBJ1-3): SQTIHQWPATLVQPVGSPLSLECTVEGTSNPNLYWYRQAAGRGLQLLFYSVGIGQISSEVPQNLSASRPQDRQFILSSKKLLLSDSGFYLCAWSTGSSGNTIYFGEGSWLTVV.

The rearrangement joins TRBV5-4 to TRBJ1-6; D call uncertain. The V gene's germline CDR1 is SGHNT and CDR2 YYREEE (reference sequence). The CDR3 covers 15 residues. Trimming left V 1 base short and J 5 bases short, with 10 bases between. The CDR3 protein is CASSLRAGNNSPLHF. The CDR3 DNA sequence: TGTGCCAGCAGCTTGAGGGCGGGAAATAATTCACCCCTCCACTTT. Full variable domain (remainder filled in from reference TRBV5-4 and TRBJ1-6): ETGVTQSPTHLIKTRGQQVTLRCSSQSGHNTVSWYQQALGQGPQFIFQYYREEENGRGNFPPRFSGLQFPNYSSELNVNALELDDSALYLCASSLRAGNNSPLHFGNGTRLTVT.

As for this clone: The conserved phenylalanine or tryptophan is not found at the CDR3 terminus, so this likely reflects a read error. The V gene is TRBV6-5, the J gene TRBJ2-2; D might be TRBD1 (6 bases). Trimming pared 10 bases from V and 0 bases from J, leaving 12 bases between. Looked up from germline, CDR1 is MNHEY and CDR2 is SVGAGI. CDR3 size: 14 residues. The CDR3 DNA is TGTGCCACAAACAGGGACCCGAACACCGGGGAGCTGTTTGTT. Translation: CATNRDPNTGELFV.

V usage is TRBV5-1 and J usage is TRBJ2-1; D is possibly TRBD2 (6 bases). There are 15 residues in the CDR3. Germline CDR1 SGHRS, CDR2 YFSETQ. Trimming took off 1 base at V and 4 bases at J, with 12 bases between the two ends. CDR3 DNA sequence: TGCGCCAGCAGCTTGACCAGCGGGCCTTACAATGAGCAGTTCTTC. Translation: CASSLTSGPYNEQFF.

This clone has more than one count but fewer than ten. The J gene is TRBJ1-2, the V gene TRBV19; TRBD1 might be the D (5 bases). V lost 6 bases to trimming and J lost 6 bases, with 14 bases between them. CDR3 length: 13 amino acids. From germline, CDR1 is LNHDA and CDR2 SQIVND (reference sequence). CDR3: CASSGQVRDGYTF. CDR3 in DNA: TGTGCCAGTAGCGGACAAGTCCGCGATGGCTACACCTTC.

V is TRBV5-4 and J is TRBJ1-2; D gene ambiguous. The CDR3 is made up of 12 amino acids. Trimming pared 3 bases from V and 4 bases from J, leaving 7 bases between. Germline V gives CDR1 SGHNT, CDR2 YYREEE (reference sequence). The CDR3 DNA reads TGTGCCAGCAGCTCGGGGAGCTATGGCTACACCTTC. It codes for CASSSGSYGYTF.

The rearrangement uses TRBV19 and TRBJ2-7, with 8 bases fitting TRBD2. The CDR3 length is 14 residues. V lost 3 bases to trimming and J lost 5 bases; unmatched junction nucleotides: 6. The germline gives CDR1 LNHDA, CDR2 SQIVND (reference sequence). The CDR3 loop is CASSISGGPHEQYF. For the CDR3, the DNA is TGTGCCAGTAGTATCTCGGGAGGGCCCCACGAGCAGTACTTC.

This clone came up a few times. This rearrangement joins TRBV7-9 to TRBJ1-1; 9 bases match TRBD1. Germline trimming cut 3 bases from V and 4 bases from J; bases unmatched to any gene: 6. The V gene's germline CDR1 is SEHNR and CDR2 FQNEAQ (reference sequence). The CDR3 has 15 residues. CDR3 loop: CASSFYRGRSTEAFF. As DNA, the CDR3 is TGTGCCAGCAGCTTCTACAGGGGGCGAAGCACTGAAGCTTTCTTT. Variable domain in full (rest from reference TRBV7-9 and TRBJ1-1): DTGVSQNPRHKITKRGQNVTFRCDPISEHNRLYWYRQTLGQGPEFLTYFQNEAQLEKSRLLSDRFSAERPKGSFSTLEIQRTEQGDSAMYLCASSFYRGRSTEAFFGQGTRLTVV.

V usage is TRBV11-3 and J usage is TRBJ1-1; 9 bases fit TRBD1. CDR3 size: 15 residues. Germline V gene lookup returns CDR1 SGHNT and CDR2 YENEEA. Trimming took 1 base from V and 0 from J; bases not matched to a gene: 0. DNA of the CDR3: TGTGCCAGCAGCTTAGGGGACAGGGTGAACACTGAAGCTTTCTTT. It encodes CASSLGDRVNTEAFF.

This clone was found a few times. The chain combines TRBV7-9 with TRBJ2-1; no definite D call. Trimming took off 5 bases at V and 5 bases at J, with 13 bases between the two ends. This CDR3 has 14 amino acids. Germline V CDR1 and CDR2: SEHNR, FQNEAQ (reference sequence). CDR3 nucleotide sequence: TGTGCCAGCAGCCAATCCTCGGGTGACAATGAGCAGTTCTTC. Translating gives CASSQSSGDNEQFF. Full variable domain (rest looked up from reference TRBV7-9 and TRBJ2-1): DTGVSQNPRHKITKRGQNVTFRCDPISEHNRLYWYRQTLGQGPEFLTYFQNEAQLEKSRLLSDRFSAERPKGSFSTLEIQRTEQGDSAMYLCASSQSSGDNEQFFGPGTRLTVL.

The table lists this clone with a few counts. This chain uses TRBV6-5 with TRBJ1-3; TRBD1 matches 8 bases. The CDR3 is 14 amino acids. Germline V lookup: CDR1 MNHEY, CDR2 SVGAGI. V was clipped by 6 bases and J by 5 bases; unmatched bases: 6. The CDR3 DNA follows: TGTGCCAGCAGCAAAAGACAGGGGCGAAACACCATATATTTT. Protein: CASSKRQGRNTIYF.

V and J are TRBV10-3 and TRBJ2-3; TRBD2 matches 14 bases. The length of the CDR3 is 18 residues. The germline CDR1 and CDR2 sequences are ENHRY and SYGVKD. V was clipped by 6 bases and J by 0 bases; unmatched bases: 8. In nucleotides, the CDR3 is TGTGCCATCAGCGAAGGACTAGCGGGGGGCACTAGCACAGATACGCAGTATTTT. Translating gives CAISEGLAGGTSTDTQYF.

The V and J genes are TRBV9 and TRBJ1-1; maybe TRBD1 (5 bases). CDR3 length equals 14 residues. Germline CDR1 reads SGDLS; CDR2 reads YYNGEE. The V gene lost 4 bases and the J gene lost 1 base, with 11 bases spanning the gap. CDR3 protein: CASSPQGGNTEAFF. The CDR3, as DNA: TGTGCCAGCAGCCCGCAGGGAGGGAACACTGAAGCTTTCTTT.

This chain links TRBV5-1 with TRBJ2-7; D is possibly TRBD1 (5 bases). Germline loops: CDR1 SGHRS, CDR2 YFSETQ. Between the trimmed V and J ends, which lost 0 bases and 6 bases, there was a span of 10 bases. The CDR3 loop spans 13 amino acids. The CDR3 nucleotides read TGCGCCAGCAGCTTGGACAGGTCGGGCGAGCAGTACTTC. Encoded protein: CASSLDRSGEQYF.

The chain employs TRBV6-4 and TRBJ2-7; D is unresolved. The CDR3 has 12 residues. Germline CDR1 is MRHNA and CDR2 is SNTAGT. Trimming pared 10 bases from V and 3 bases from J, leaving 13 bases between. Here the CDR3 DNA reads TGTGCCACCCCGTACGGTTTCTACGAGCAGTACTTC. Translated: CATPYGFYEQYF.

This clone was found a few times. The V call is TRBV5-6, the J call TRBJ2-3, with D unresolved. The CDR3 has 16 residues. The V and J ends lost 1 base and 2 bases respectively, with 14 bases between them. Germline CDR1 reads SGHDT; CDR2 reads YYEEEE. The CDR3 spells CASSLYGDSTTDTQYF. CDR3 sequence (DNA): TGTGCCAGCAGCTTGTACGGAGATTCGACCACAGATACGCAGTATTTT.

The CDR3 region is CASSEGGTTEAFF. The CDR3 DNA is TGTGCCAGCAGCGAGGGGGGGACCACTGAAGCTTTCTTT. The chain combines TRBV9 with TRBJ1-1; D is possibly TRBD1 (6 bases). This CDR3 comprises 13 residues. The V end lost 3 bases, the J end lost 4 bases, and 10 bases lay between the germline ends. Germline V lookup: CDR1 SGDLS, CDR2 YYNGEE.

This chain connects TRBV27 to TRBJ1-1; possible D gene TRBD1, 6 bases. The CDR3 sequence is 15 residues long. Germline V gene sequence: CDR1 MNHEY, CDR2 SMNVEV (reference sequence). The ends were cut back, 3 bases at V and 1 base at J, with 12 bases in the middle. The DNA for the CDR3 is TGTGCCAGCAGTTTCGAGGGACATTCGAACACTGAAGCTTTCTTT. It yields the protein CASSFEGHSNTEAFF.

The chain carries TRBV27 and TRBJ1-1; tentative D call: TRBD1 (6 bases). Germline V lookup: CDR1 MNHEY, CDR2 SMNVEV (reference sequence). The length of the CDR3 is 13 residues. The V end was cut by 6 bases, the J end by 8 bases, with 16 bases between. CDR3 in DNA: TGTGCCAGCAGCCTGGTCTGGGGACAAGAAGCTTTCTTT. Its protein is CASSLVWGQEAFF.